This TCR beta chain was profiled in a study of T cell repertoires in cytomegalovirus infection. Via MiXCR, TCRdb re-called the reads, giving one row per CDR3 protein. The sample consists of about 250,000 distinct CDR3 sequences, roughly 12% of them appearing once. This clonotype was detected many times. V gave up 4 bases and J gave up 8 bases; unmatched junction bases: 11. The length of the CDR3 is 16 residues. Germline CDR1 is MDHEN and CDR2 is SYDVKM. The chain has TRBV28 and TRBJ1-4, with TRBD1 identical over 9 bases. Sequenced material: PBMCs. The clonotype comes from a human donor in good health (CMV status not recorded). Some clones in this sample may be carry-over from other donors' samples. CDR3 DNA sequence: TGTGCCAGCAGTTCGCCCGGGACAGGGAGATCGGAAAAACTGTTTTTT. Encoded protein: CASSSPGTGRSEKLFF.